The 31 T cell receptor beta chains in this list originate from one sample, sequenced in a study of T cells after yellow fever vaccination. TCRdb fed the 5' RACE reads into MiXCR, producing one record per CDR3 protein. The sample contains some 600,000 distinct CDR3 sequences, about a sixth of which appear only once. The sequences come from PBMCs, collected around 5 days after the first yellow fever vaccination. The receptor set was obtained from a man aged 18-30 years who received the YFV17D yellow fever vaccine.

This chain links TRBV29-1 with TRBJ2-1; weak D call: TRBD2 (6 bases). V was shortened by 7 bases and J by 6 bases, with 19 bases between the two germline ends. This CDR3 spans 14 amino acids. The germline V gene encodes CDR1 SQVTM and CDR2 ANQGSEA. CDR3 sequence: CSAAGGGLGNEQFF. The CDR3 coding sequence is TGCAGCGCCGCCGGTGGGGGGTTGGGCAATGAGCAGTTCTTC.

This sequence joins TRBV20-1 and TRBJ1-2; 8 positions agree with TRBD1. This CDR3 region has 12 residues. Unmatched junction bases numbered 0, after V lost 3 bases and J lost 3 bases. Germline CDR1 reads DFQATT; CDR2 reads SNEGSKA (reference sequence). DNA for the CDR3: TGCAGTGCTAGGGACAGGGACTATGGCTACACCTTC. Translated: CSARDRDYGYTF.

The CDR3 loop is CASSLEPDNEQFF. The CDR3 DNA is TGTGCCAGCAGCTTGGAGCCAGACAATGAGCAGTTCTTC. The chain joins TRBV5-5 to TRBJ2-1; D is ambiguous. Germline lookup yields CDR1 SGHKS and CDR2 YYEKEE (reference sequence). The CDR3 consists of 13 residues. V lost 0 bases, J lost 5 bases, and 6 bases lay in between.

This clonotype was picked up a small number of times. This chain links TRBV10-3 with TRBJ2-7; D possibly matches TRBD1 or TRBD2 (6 bases each). V shed 10 bases and J shed 6 bases, with 16 bases lying between them. The V gene's germline CDR1 is ENHRY and CDR2 SYGVKD. This CDR3 has 12 residues. The CDR3 protein is CATRGAAGEQYF. The CDR3 bases are TGTGCCACTAGGGGGGCGGCGGGCGAGCAGTACTTC.

The chain joins TRBV5-1 to TRBJ2-7; D is unclear. CDR1 SGHRS and CDR2 YFSETQ come from the germline V gene. Trimming left V 1 base short and J 2 bases short, with 13 bases between. The CDR3 sequence is 15 residues long. CDR3 sequence reads: CASSLTSRSPYEQYF. In DNA form, the CDR3 reads TGCGCCAGCAGCTTGACGTCCAGGTCCCCCTACGAGCAGTACTTC.

This clonotype was seen a few times. The V gene is TRBV12-3 or TRBV12-4, the J gene TRBJ2-1; D is unclear. V was cut by 4 bases and J by 1 base, with 14 bases left in between. This CDR3 contains 16 residues. The CDR3 here is CASSSLRLVSYNEQFF. CDR3 DNA sequence: TGTGCCAGCAGTTCCCTCCGGTTGGTTTCCTACAATGAGCAGTTCTTC.

The genes are TRBV29-1 and TRBJ2-1; D might be TRBD2 (5 bases). With 3 bases removed from V and 6 bases from J, the gap between germline ends came to 9 bases. The CDR3 loop spans 12 amino acids. Germline CDR1 and CDR2: SQVTM and ANQGSEA. The CDR3 here is CSVDRTGNEQFF. DNA for the CDR3: TGCAGCGTTGATAGGACTGGCAATGAGCAGTTCTTC.

This clonotype was recorded at least ten times. The junction departs from germline at one end; a sequencing error may be responsible. The gene calls are TRBV5-1 and TRBJ2-5; D perhaps matches TRBD1 (6 bases). Germline V CDR1 and CDR2: SGHRS, YFSETQ. The CDR3 is made up of 13 amino acids. This CDR3 is CASSLQGEETQYF. CDR3 nucleotide sequence: TGTGCCAGCAGCTTACAGGGAGAAGAGACCCAGTACTTC. The full variable domain, in which reference TRBV5-1 and TRBJ2-5 provide the parts outside the CDR3, is KAGVTQTPRYLIKTRGQQVTLSCSPISGHRSVSWYQQTPGQGLQFLFEYFSETQRNKGNFPGRFSGRQFSNSRSEMNVSTLELGDSALYLCASSLQGEETQYFGPGTRLLVL.

The CDR3 region is CASSDTGAGNTEAFF. CDR3 in DNA: TGTGCCAGCAGTGATACAGGGGCTGGGAACACTGAAGCTTTCTTT. The rearrangement uses TRBV27 and TRBJ1-1; 7 bases agree with TRBD1. Germline V gene sequence: CDR1 MNHEY, CDR2 SMNVEV (reference sequence). The CDR3 is 15 amino acids. V trimming: 5 bases; J trimming: 1 base; junction bases outside the gene matches: 7.

This clonotype was counted at least ten times. This chain links TRBV5-1 with TRBJ2-1, with 8 bases identical to TRBD2. V shed 3 bases, J shed 0 bases, and the junction held 8 bases outside the gene matches. Germline CDR1 is SGHRS and CDR2 is YFSETQ. The CDR3 has 17 amino acids. DNA of the CDR3: TGCGCCAGCAGCTGGGGGTTAGCGGGGAGCTCCTACAATGAGCAGTTCTTC. Protein: CASSWGLAGSSYNEQFF.

This rearrangement joins TRBV4-2 to TRBJ2-5, with no clear D. Trimming removed 1 base at V and 4 bases at J, with 19 bases between. This CDR3 spans 17 amino acids. Germline V lookup: CDR1 LGHNA, CDR2 YNFKEQ. CDR3 loop: CASSQAITSQFGETQYF. CDR3 DNA sequence: TGTGCCAGCAGCCAAGCAATTACGTCTCAGTTCGGAGAGACCCAGTACTTC.

The chain is built from TRBV20-1 and TRBJ1-3; possibly TRBD1 for D (6 bases). V lost 4 bases to trimming and J lost 4 bases, with 14 bases between them. Germline V gives CDR1 DFQATT, CDR2 SNEGSKA (reference sequence). CDR3 size: 14 residues. DNA of the CDR3: TGCAGTGCTATAAGGGGGGGAAAAGGAAACACCATATATTTT. It specifies CSAIRGGKGNTIYF.

This clonotype has a handful of counts. The chain joins TRBV7-9 to TRBJ1-5; the D gene is possibly TRBD1 (5 bases). V lost 2 bases to trimming and J lost 9 bases, with 17 bases between them. CDR1 is SEHNR and CDR2 is FQNEAQ in the germline V gene (reference sequence). The CDR3 totals 15 residues. Here the CDR3 reads CASSLSGTRGGPQHF. The CDR3 bases are TGTGCCAGCAGCTTATCGGGGACCCGGGGCGGGCCCCAGCATTTT. The full variable domain, with the rest looked up from reference TRBV7-9 and TRBJ1-5, is DTGVSQNPRHKITKRGQNVTFRCDPISEHNRLYWYRQTLGQGPEFLTYFQNEAQLEKSRLLSDRFSAERPKGSFSTLEIQRTEQGDSAMYLCASSLSGTRGGPQHFGDGTRLSIL.

This clonotype appeared a few times. The chain has TRBV7-9 and TRBJ2-1, with D possibly being TRBD2 (6 bases). The CDR3 is 16 residues long. The V end lost 1 base, the J end lost 8 bases, and 18 bases lay between the germline ends. Germline CDR1 is SEHNR and CDR2 is FQNEAQ (reference sequence). The CDR3 spells CASSLDGYRGLYEQFF. As DNA, the CDR3 is TGTGCCAGCAGCTTAGACGGTTACCGGGGACTTTATGAGCAGTTCTTC.

This clonotype was seen a few times. The rearrangement joins TRBV29-1 to TRBJ1-4; D remains ambiguous. CDR1 and CDR2 from the germline V gene are SQVTM and ANQGSEA. CDR3 length equals 13 residues. V was shortened by 7 bases and J by 7 bases, with 16 bases between the two germline ends. CDR3: CSGCANMGEKLFF. CDR3 nucleotide sequence: TGCAGCGGGTGCGCCAATATGGGTGAAAAACTGTTTTTT.

This clonotype was observed a few times. The rearrangement joins TRBV20-1 to TRBJ2-4; no clear D gene. The CDR3 has 12 residues. With 5 bases removed from V and 4 bases from J, the gap between germline ends came to 9 bases. Germline CDR1 DFQATT, CDR2 SNEGSKA (reference sequence). The chain's CDR3 is CSAFIEKNIQYF. The CDR3 DNA sequence: TGCAGTGCTTTTATAGAGAAAAACATTCAGTACTTC.

This clonotype has more than one count but fewer than ten. The rearrangement links TRBV29-1 to TRBJ2-3; possible D gene TRBD2, 6 bases. With 0 bases removed from V and 1 base from J, the gap between germline ends came to 14 bases. Germline V gene lookup returns CDR1 SQVTM and CDR2 ANQGSEA. The CDR3 contains 16 residues. CDR3 bases: TGCAGCGTTGAAGAGGGGACTGCACGGCGCACAGATACGCAGTATTTT. The encoded protein is CSVEEGTARRTDTQYF.

This chain connects TRBV5-4 to TRBJ2-1; D unclear. Germline CDR1 reads SGHNT; CDR2 reads YYREEE (reference sequence). CDR3 length equals 12 residues. Trimming removed 0 bases from V and 9 bases from J, with 7 bases in between. The CDR3 nucleotides are TGTGCCAGCAGCTTGGCTCCAGGTGAGCAGTTCTTC. It encodes CASSLAPGEQFF.

This clonotype has just a few counts. The rearrangement uses TRBV7-2 and TRBJ1-3, with D unresolved. From germline, CDR1 is SGHTA and CDR2 FQGNSA. The CDR3 totals 15 residues. V gave up 0 bases and J gave up 0 bases, with 6 bases separating them. The CDR3 bases are TGTGCCAGCAGCTTAGCGGTTAGCTCTGGAAACACCATATATTTT. Amino acids: CASSLAVSSGNTIYF.

This clonotype has more than one count but fewer than ten. The chain carries TRBV6-2 or TRBV6-3 and TRBJ2-7; TRBD1 might be the D (5 bases). CDR3 length equals 13 residues. Trimming cost V 8 bases and J 2 bases, with 13 bases left between them. Germline V gives CDR1 MNHEY, CDR2 SVGEGT. The CDR3 DNA reads TGTGCCAGCGCCAATGGGGCGCCCTACGAGCAGTACGTC. Its translation is CASANGAPYEQYV.

The V gene is TRBV4-2, the J gene TRBJ2-2, with D possibly matching TRBD2 (6 bases). V was shortened by 4 bases and J by 3 bases, with 12 bases between the two germline ends. This CDR3 spans 15 amino acids. CDR1 LGHNA and CDR2 YNFKEQ come from the germline V gene. The DNA of the CDR3 is TGTGCCAGCAGCCCCCGACTAGGGCACACCGGGGAGCTGTTTTTT. This gives the protein CASSPRLGHTGELFF.

The chain joins TRBV7-2 to TRBJ2-7, with a possible D match to TRBD2 (6 bases). There are 13 residues in the CDR3. Trimming removed 5 bases at V and 0 bases at J, with 8 bases between. Germline V gene data show CDR1 as SGHTA and CDR2 as FQGNSA. Here the CDR3 DNA reads TGTGCCAGCAGCGGGGGGAACTCCTACGAGCAGTACTTC. The encoded protein is CASSGGNSYEQYF.

This clonotype was detected ten times or more. This chain links TRBV11-2 with TRBJ2-1, with a tentative D call TRBD2 (7 bases). Germline CDR1 SGHAT, CDR2 FQNNGV. The CDR3 extends over 16 amino acids. V lost 5 bases and J 9 bases, leaving 23 bases between the germline ends. This CDR3 reads CASSQGRGGGRIEQFF. CDR3 DNA sequence: TGTGCCAGCAGCCAAGGCAGAGGGGGGGGCCGAATTGAGCAGTTCTTC.

This clonotype was counted between two and nine times. The rearrangement links TRBV6-1 to TRBJ1-2; D is uncertain. The germline V and J ends were trimmed by 6 bases and 4 bases, with 12 bases remaining between them. The CDR3 consists of 13 residues. Germline V CDR1 and CDR2: MNHNS, SASEGT. The CDR3 region is CASSRELGYGYTF. The CDR3 DNA reads TGTGCCAGCAGCCGAGAACTAGGCTATGGCTACACCTTC.

The chain combines TRBV29-1 with TRBJ1-1; possibly TRBD1 for D (5 bases). With 4 bases removed from V and 4 bases from J, the gap between germline ends came to 13 bases. In germline, CDR1 is SQVTM, CDR2 ANQGSEA. CDR3 length: 13 amino acids. Written as DNA, the CDR3 is TGCAGCGTTGCCGAGGGGAGAGGCACTGAAGCTTTCTTT. Translating gives CSVAEGRGTEAFF.

This chain connects TRBV7-2 to TRBJ2-7; weak D call: TRBD2 (7 bases). CDR3 size: 13 residues. CDR1 SGHTA and CDR2 FQGNSA come from the germline V gene. Trimming took off 6 bases at V and 1 base at J, with 10 bases between the two ends. In DNA form, the CDR3 reads TGTGCCAGCAGGGGAGGGGGTTCCTACGAGCAGTACTTC. Its translation is CASRGGGSYEQYF.

DNA for the CDR3: TGTGCCAGCAGTTGGGGGAGTGTGGGTTTGTCACCCCTCCACTTT. Encoded protein: CASSWGSVGLSPLHF. The chain joins TRBV27 to TRBJ1-6, with D maybe TRBD1 (5 bases). CDR1 MNHEY and CDR2 SMNVEV come from the germline V gene (reference sequence). The CDR3 length is 15 residues. Trimming stripped 4 bases from V and 10 bases from J, with 17 bases between.

This clonotype has a handful of counts. J is TRBJ2-7 and V is TRBV28; TRBD1 or TRBD2 may be the D gene (5 bases each). Per the germline V gene, CDR1 is MDHEN and CDR2 is SYDVKM. CDR3 size: 12 residues. The CDR3 sequence is CASSTQGTVWAV. As DNA, the CDR3 is TGTGCCAGCAGTACCCAAGGGACGGTTTGGGCCGTC.

This rearrangement joins TRBV27 to TRBJ2-5; tentatively, D is TRBD2 (6 bases). The V gene's germline CDR1 is MNHEY and CDR2 SMNVEV (reference sequence). Trimming left V 4 bases short and J 4 bases short, with 16 bases between. This CDR3 is built from 15 residues. The CDR3 loop is CASSSMGTAGETQYF. CDR3 in DNA: TGTGCCAGCAGTTCTATGGGGACTGCGGGAGAGACCCAGTACTTC.

The chain employs TRBV4-1 and TRBJ2-7; the D call may be TRBD1 or TRBD2 (5 bases each). Germline V gene data show CDR1 as MGHRA and CDR2 as YSYEKL. The CDR3 spans 17 residues. Trimming took 1 base from V and 3 from J, leaving 19 bases between them. Here the CDR3 reads CASSQVRGGQISYEQYF. The DNA of the CDR3 is TGCGCCAGCAGCCAAGTTAGGGGCGGGCAGATCAGCTACGAGCAGTACTTC.

This clonotype was seen more than once but under ten times. The CDR3 nucleotides are TGCAGTGCTAAAGATGACAGGGCCTCCCTCGAGCAGTACGTC. It is translated as CSAKDDRASLEQYV. V is TRBV20-1 and J is TRBJ2-7, with 7 bases matching TRBD1. Germline loops: CDR1 DFQATT, CDR2 SNEGSKA (reference sequence). The trim removed 4 bases at V and 6 bases at J, leaving 12 bases unmatched. The CDR3 sequence is 14 residues long.